This T cell receptor (beta chain) was profiled in a study of blood T cells in healthy people across ages. Then a second PCR, running about 6 to 12 cycles, was carried out with a sample-barcoded 5' primer and a J-beta primer mix. TCRdb re-analysed the 5' RACE reads in MiXCR, keeping a single row per CDR3 protein. This sample has roughly 560,000 distinct CDR3 sequences; around 24% occur once, and the top ten carry around 10%. Study results and limitations: Strong correlation was found linking TCR beta diversity to naive T cell percentage. Calculation of diversity from one million T cells yielded estimates considered to be underestimates.

The CDR3 spans 12 residues. CDR1 and CDR2 from the germline V gene are DFQATT and SNEGSKA (reference sequence). Notes on this clonotype: What it binds is not known.

These data were also reused for a study on T cells of mothers and their children. That paper states: Unrelated mother-child pairs always had slightly, but never significantly, lower normalized overlap than related pairs.

V usage is TRBV20-1 and J usage is TRBJ2-1; D perhaps matches TRBD2 (6 bases). TRBJ2-7 matches the DNA end more closely, so the J call is doubtful. The sequence was obtained from a boy aged 5-17 years in good health. The material sequenced was blood. CDR3 sequence reads: CSARLYGGEQYF. In DNA, the CDR3 is TGCAGTGCTAGACTTTACGGGGGCGAGCAGTACTTC.